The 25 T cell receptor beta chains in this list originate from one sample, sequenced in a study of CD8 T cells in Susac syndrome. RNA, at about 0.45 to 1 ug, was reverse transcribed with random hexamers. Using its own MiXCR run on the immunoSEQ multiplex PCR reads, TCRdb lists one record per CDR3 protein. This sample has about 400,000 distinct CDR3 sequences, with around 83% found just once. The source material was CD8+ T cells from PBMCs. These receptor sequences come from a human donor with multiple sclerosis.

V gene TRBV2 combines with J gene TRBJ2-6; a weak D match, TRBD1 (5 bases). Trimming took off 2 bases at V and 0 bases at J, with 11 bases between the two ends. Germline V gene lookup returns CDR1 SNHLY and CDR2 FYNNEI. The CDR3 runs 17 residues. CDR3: CASSELDTVSGANVLTF. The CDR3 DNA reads TGTGCCAGCAGTGAACTGGACACTGTCTCTGGGGCCAACGTCCTGACTTTC.

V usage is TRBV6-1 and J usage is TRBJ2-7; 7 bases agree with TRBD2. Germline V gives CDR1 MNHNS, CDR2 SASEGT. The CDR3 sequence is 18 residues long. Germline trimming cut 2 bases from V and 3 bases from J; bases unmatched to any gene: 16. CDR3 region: CASSELPGEGPHLYEQYF. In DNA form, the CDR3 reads TGTGCCAGCAGTGAACTTCCCGGGGAGGGCCCTCATCTCTACGAGCAGTACTTC.

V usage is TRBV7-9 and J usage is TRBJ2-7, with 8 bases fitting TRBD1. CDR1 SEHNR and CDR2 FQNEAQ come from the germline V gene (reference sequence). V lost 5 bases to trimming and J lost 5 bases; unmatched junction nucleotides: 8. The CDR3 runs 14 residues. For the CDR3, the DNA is TGTGCCAGCAGCCCAGGACAGGGTAAGGACGAGCAGTACTTC. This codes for CASSPGQGKDEQYF.

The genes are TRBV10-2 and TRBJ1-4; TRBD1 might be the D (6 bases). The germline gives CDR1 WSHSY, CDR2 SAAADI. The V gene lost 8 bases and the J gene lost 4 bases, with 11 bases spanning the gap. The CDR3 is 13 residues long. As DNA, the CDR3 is TGCGCCAGCGCGGGGGCCGATAATGAAAAACTGTTTTTT. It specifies CASAGADNEKLFF.

CDR3 nucleotides: TGCGCCAGCAGCCAAGATGCCGGGACAGGGGACTACGAGCAGTACTTC. It encodes CASSQDAGTGDYEQYF. J is TRBJ2-7 and V is TRBV4-1; 10 bases map to TRBD1. Trimming at V came to 0 bases and at J to 3 bases, leaving 5 bases not matched to a gene. Germline CDR1 and CDR2: MGHRA and YSYEKL. The CDR3 is made up of 16 amino acids.

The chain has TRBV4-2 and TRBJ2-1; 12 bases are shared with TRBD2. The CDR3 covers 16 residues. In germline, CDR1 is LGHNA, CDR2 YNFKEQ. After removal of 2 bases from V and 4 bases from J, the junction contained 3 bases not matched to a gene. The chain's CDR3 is CASSQHTSGGYNEQFF. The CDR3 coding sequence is TGTGCCAGCAGCCAACATACTAGCGGGGGGTACAATGAGCAGTTCTTC.

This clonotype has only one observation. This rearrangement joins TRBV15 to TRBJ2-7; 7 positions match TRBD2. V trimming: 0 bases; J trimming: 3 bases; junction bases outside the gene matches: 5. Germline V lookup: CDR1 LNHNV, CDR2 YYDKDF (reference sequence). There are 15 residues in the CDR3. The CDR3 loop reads CATSREAGEGYEQYF. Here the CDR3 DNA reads TGTGCCACCAGCAGAGAGGCCGGGGAGGGCTACGAGCAGTACTTC. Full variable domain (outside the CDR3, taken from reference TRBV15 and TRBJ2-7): DAMVIQNPRYQVTQFGKPVTLSCSQTLNHNVMYWYQQKSSQAPKLLFHYYDKDFNNEADTPDNFQSRRPNTSFCFLDIRSPGLGDTAMYLCATSREAGEGYEQYFGPGTRLTVT.

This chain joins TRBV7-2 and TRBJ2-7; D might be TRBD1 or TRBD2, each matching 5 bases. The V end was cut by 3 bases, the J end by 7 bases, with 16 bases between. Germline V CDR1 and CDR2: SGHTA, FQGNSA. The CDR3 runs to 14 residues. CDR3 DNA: TGTGCCAGCAGCTTGCAACGGGACCCTCTGGAGCAGTACTTC. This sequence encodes CASSLQRDPLEQYF.

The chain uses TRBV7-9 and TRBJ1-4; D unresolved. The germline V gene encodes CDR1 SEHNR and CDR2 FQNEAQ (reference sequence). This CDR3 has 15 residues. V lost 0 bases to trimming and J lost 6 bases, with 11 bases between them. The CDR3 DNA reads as TGTGCCAGCAGCTTAGCCCCGCCCAAAGATGAAAAACTGTTTTTT. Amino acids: CASSLAPPKDEKLFF.

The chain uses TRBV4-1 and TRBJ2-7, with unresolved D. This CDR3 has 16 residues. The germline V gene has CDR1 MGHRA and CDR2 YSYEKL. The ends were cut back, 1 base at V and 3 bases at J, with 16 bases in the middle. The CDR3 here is CASSQGPQNSNYEQYF. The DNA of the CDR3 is TGCGCCAGCAGCCAAGGACCCCAGAACTCTAACTACGAGCAGTACTTC.

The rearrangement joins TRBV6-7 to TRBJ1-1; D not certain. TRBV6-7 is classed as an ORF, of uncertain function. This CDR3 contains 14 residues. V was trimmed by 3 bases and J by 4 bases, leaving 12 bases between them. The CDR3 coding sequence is TGTGCCAGCAGTTATTCTATATTGGGCACTGAAGCTTTCTTT. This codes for CASSYSILGTEAFF.

Here the CDR3 reads CASSFGTSGVYEQYF. CDR3 coding DNA: TGTGCCAGCAGCTTCGGGACTAGCGGAGTCTACGAGCAGTACTTC. The chain links TRBV7-9 to TRBJ2-7; 11 bases map to TRBD2. Per the germline V gene, CDR1 is SEHNR and CDR2 is FQNEAQ (reference sequence). This CDR3 spans 15 amino acids. Trimming at V came to 3 bases and at J to 3 bases, leaving 4 bases not matched to a gene.

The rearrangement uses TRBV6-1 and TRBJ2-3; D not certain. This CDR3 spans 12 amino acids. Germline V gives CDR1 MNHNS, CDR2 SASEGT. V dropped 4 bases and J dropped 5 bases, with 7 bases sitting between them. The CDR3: CASSAIGDTQYF. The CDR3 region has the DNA TGTGCCAGCAGTGCCATTGGAGATACGCAGTATTTT.

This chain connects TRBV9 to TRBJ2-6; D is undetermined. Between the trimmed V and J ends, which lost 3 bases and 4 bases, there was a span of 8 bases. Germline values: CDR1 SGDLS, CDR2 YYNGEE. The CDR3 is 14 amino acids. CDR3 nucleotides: TGTGCCAGCAGCGATACCTCCGGGGCCAACGTCCTGACTTTC. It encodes CASSDTSGANVLTF.

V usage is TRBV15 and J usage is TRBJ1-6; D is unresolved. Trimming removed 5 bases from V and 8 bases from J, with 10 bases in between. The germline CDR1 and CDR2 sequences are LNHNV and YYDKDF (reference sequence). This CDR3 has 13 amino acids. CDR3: CATSDRWDSPLHF. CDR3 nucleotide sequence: TGTGCCACCAGCGATCGGTGGGATTCACCCCTCCACTTT.

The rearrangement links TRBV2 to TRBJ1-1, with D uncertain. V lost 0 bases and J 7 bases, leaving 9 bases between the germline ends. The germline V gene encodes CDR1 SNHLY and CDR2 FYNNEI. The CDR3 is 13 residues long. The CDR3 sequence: CASSEATGYEAFF. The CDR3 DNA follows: TGTGCCAGCAGTGAAGCCACTGGATATGAAGCTTTCTTT.

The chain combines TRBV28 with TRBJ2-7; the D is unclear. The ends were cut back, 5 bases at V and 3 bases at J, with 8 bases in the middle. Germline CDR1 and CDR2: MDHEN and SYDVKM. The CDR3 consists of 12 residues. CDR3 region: CASSRAYYEQYF. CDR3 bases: TGTGCCAGCAGTCGGGCCTACTACGAGCAGTACTTC.

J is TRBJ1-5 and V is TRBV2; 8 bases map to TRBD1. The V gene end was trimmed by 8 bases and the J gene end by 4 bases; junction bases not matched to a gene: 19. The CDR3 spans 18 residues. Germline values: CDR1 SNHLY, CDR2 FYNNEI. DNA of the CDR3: TGTGCCAGCGAGGGCGCGGGAATACAGGGGGACAAGAATCAGCCCCAGCATTTT. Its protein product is CASEGAGIQGDKNQPQHF. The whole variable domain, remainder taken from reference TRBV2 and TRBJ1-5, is EPEVTQTPSHQVTQMGQEVILRCVPISNHLYFYWYRQILGQKVEFLVSFYNNEISEKSEIFDDQFSVERPDGSNFTLKIRSTKLEDSAMYFCASEGAGIQGDKNQPQHFGDGTRLSIL.

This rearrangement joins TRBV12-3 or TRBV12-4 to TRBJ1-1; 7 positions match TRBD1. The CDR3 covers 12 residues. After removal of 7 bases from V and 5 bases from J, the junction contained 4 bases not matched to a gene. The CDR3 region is CASTSGGTEAFF. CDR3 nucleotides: TGTGCCAGCACCTCAGGGGGAACTGAAGCTTTCTTT.

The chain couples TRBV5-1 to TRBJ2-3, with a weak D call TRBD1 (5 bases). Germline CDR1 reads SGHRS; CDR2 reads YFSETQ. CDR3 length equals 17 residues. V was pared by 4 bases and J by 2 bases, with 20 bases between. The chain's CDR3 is CASSLPPAQDDTDTQYF. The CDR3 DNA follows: TGCGCCAGCAGCCTACCCCCCGCACAGGACGACACAGATACGCAGTATTTT.

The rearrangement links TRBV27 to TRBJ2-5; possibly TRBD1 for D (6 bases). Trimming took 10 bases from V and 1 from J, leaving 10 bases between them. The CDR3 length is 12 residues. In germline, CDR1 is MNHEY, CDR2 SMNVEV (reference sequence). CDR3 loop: CATLDSQETQYF. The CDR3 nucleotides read TGTGCCACCTTGGACAGCCAAGAGACCCAGTACTTC.

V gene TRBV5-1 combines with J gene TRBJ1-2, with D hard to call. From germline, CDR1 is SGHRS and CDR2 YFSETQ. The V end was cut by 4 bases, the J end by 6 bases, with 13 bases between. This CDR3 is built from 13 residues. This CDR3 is CASSRWVNNGYTF. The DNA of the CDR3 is TGCGCCAGCAGCCGCTGGGTGAACAATGGCTACACCTTC.

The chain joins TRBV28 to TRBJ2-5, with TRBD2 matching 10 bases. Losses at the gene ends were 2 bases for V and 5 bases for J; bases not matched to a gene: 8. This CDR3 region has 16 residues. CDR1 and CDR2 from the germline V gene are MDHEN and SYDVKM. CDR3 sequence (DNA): TGTGCCAGCAGTTTAAGGGGAGCGGGAGGGCCTGAGACCCAGTACTTC. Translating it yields CASSLRGAGGPETQYF.

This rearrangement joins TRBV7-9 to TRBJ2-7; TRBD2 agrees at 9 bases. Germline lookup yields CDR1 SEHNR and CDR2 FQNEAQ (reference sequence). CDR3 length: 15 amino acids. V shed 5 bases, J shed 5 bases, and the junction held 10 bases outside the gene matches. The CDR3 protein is CASSLSSGRGDEQYF. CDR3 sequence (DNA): TGTGCCAGCAGCCTAAGTAGCGGGAGAGGAGACGAGCAGTACTTC.

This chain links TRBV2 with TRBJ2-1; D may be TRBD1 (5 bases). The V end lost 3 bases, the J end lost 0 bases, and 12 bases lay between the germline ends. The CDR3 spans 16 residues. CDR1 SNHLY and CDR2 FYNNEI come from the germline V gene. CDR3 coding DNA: TGTGCCAGCAGTGATGTAAGGGGTAGCTCCTACAATGAGCAGTTCTTC. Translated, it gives CASSDVRGSSYNEQFF.